Listed here are 9 T cell receptor beta chains from one sample, sequenced in a study of cytotoxic CD8 clonotypes in ibrutinib-treated CLL. This table comes from immunoSEQ multiplex PCR, and its TCRdb copy is limited to in-frame clones, with some not included. Here the sample spans more than 9,500 clones, about four fifths being singletons. The sample here was PBMCs, taken at disease progression, from a patient treated with ibrutinib. The receptor source for this set is a human donor with chronic lymphocytic leukemia.

This chain uses TRBV19 with TRBJ1-1; tentatively, D is TRBD1 (6 bases). Germline loops: CDR1 LNHDA, CDR2 SQIVND (reference sequence). The V and J ends lost 1 base and 4 bases respectively, with 13 bases between them. CDR3 length: 15 residues. The CDR3 bases are TGTGCCAGTAGTATAGTGGGGGGGGCAGGCACTGAAGCTTTCTTT. It encodes CASSIVGGAGTEAFF.

The chain is built from TRBV5-1 and TRBJ2-3; D is perhaps TRBD1 (6 bases). Germline V gene data show CDR1 as SGHRS and CDR2 as YFSETQ. Trimming shortened V by 3 bases and J by 5 bases, and 10 bases separated the two germline ends. The CDR3 has 13 amino acids. The CDR3 sequence: CASSSSGEDTQYF. The CDR3, as DNA: TGCGCCAGCAGCTCGTCAGGGGAAGATACGCAGTATTTT.

V is TRBV10-3 and J is TRBJ2-3; 10 bases align to TRBD2. There are 18 residues in the CDR3. The germline V gene has CDR1 ENHRY and CDR2 SYGVKD. V trimming: 0 bases; J trimming: 0 bases; junction bases outside the gene matches: 6. The CDR3 protein is CAISESSGRASSTDTQYF. CDR3 DNA sequence: TGTGCCATCAGTGAGTCAAGCGGGAGGGCCTCTAGCACAGATACGCAGTATTTT.

The chain combines TRBV7-9 with TRBJ1-1, with D uncertain. Germline values: CDR1 SEHNR, CDR2 FQNEAQ (reference sequence). With 1 base removed from V and 0 bases from J, the gap between germline ends came to 3 bases. The CDR3 covers 13 residues. In nucleotides, the CDR3 is TGTGCCAGCAGCTTAGTCGTGAACACTGAAGCTTTCTTT. It yields the protein CASSLVVNTEAFF.

Only one count was recorded for this clone. The chain carries TRBV5-1 and TRBJ1-4; D not resolved. The V gene lost 1 base and the J gene lost 0 bases, with 7 bases spanning the gap. Per the germline V gene, CDR1 is SGHRS and CDR2 is YFSETQ. The CDR3 runs to 15 residues. This CDR3 is CASSLLSTTNEKLFF. Written as DNA, the CDR3 is TGCGCCAGCAGCTTGTTATCGACAACTAATGAAAAACTGTTTTTT.

The chain joins TRBV28 to TRBJ1-1; D gene unclear. Germline-derived CDR1 and CDR2 are MDHEN and SYDVKM. This CDR3 is 14 amino acids long. V was shortened by 6 bases and J by 1 base, with 12 bases between the two germline ends. The CDR3 sequence is CASSQPRENTEAFF. The CDR3 DNA reads TGTGCCAGCAGCCAACCCAGAGAGAACACTGAAGCTTTCTTT.

This clone turned up a few times. This chain joins TRBV5-1 and TRBJ1-4; D is possibly TRBD1 (5 bases). Deletions cut 4 bases from V and 8 bases from J, with 21 bases between. Germline-derived CDR1 and CDR2 are SGHRS and YFSETQ. The length of the CDR3 is 16 residues. CDR3 protein: CASSPLRASGGEKLFF. CDR3 coding DNA: TGCGCCAGCAGCCCCCTCCGGGCTTCCGGGGGAGAAAAACTGTTTTTT.

The chain has TRBV9 and TRBJ2-1; D may be TRBD1 (6 bases). V gave up 0 bases and J gave up 7 bases, with 14 bases separating them. CDR3 size: 15 residues. Per the germline V gene, CDR1 is SGDLS and CDR2 is YYNGEE. The CDR3 bases are TGTGCCAGCAGCGTAGGGGCAGGGGCGCGGAATGAGCAGTTCTTC. This gives the protein CASSVGAGARNEQFF.

The rearrangement joins TRBV7-8 to TRBJ1-3; 9 bases fit TRBD1. Germline V CDR1 and CDR2: SGHVS, FQNEAQ. There are 15 residues in the CDR3. The ends lost 5 bases at V and 0 bases at J; junction bases unmatched: 2. CDR3 nucleotides: TGTGCCAGCAGCCTACAGGGGGCCTCTGGAAACACCATATATTTT. Translated, it gives CASSLQGASGNTIYF.